This T cell receptor (beta chain) was observed in a study of blood T cell repertoires in COVID-19. V shed 4 bases and J shed 0 bases, with 14 bases lying between them. The CDR3 totals 16 residues. Germline loops: CDR1 SGDLS, CDR2 YYNGEE. Sequenced by immunoSEQ multiplex PCR; TCRdb stores in-frame clones only, minus some. This table holds some 300,000 clones, around nine tenths found once. Sample: PBMCs or T cells enriched from blood (not recorded which). The genes are TRBV9 and TRBJ1-3, with unresolved D. The receptor comes from a woman aged 55-70 years in a cohort exposed to, infected with or recovered from COVID-19 (not recorded which). CDR3 sequence (DNA): TGTGCCAGCAGCCTGAGGCCGGGAGACTCTGGAAACACCATATATTTT. It specifies CASSLRPGDSGNTIYF.